This T cell receptor (beta chain) was captured in a study of blood T cell repertoires in COVID-19. V lost 5 bases to trimming and J lost 0 bases; unmatched junction nucleotides: 9. CDR1 is SEHNR, CDR2 FQNEAQ, per germline (reference sequence). The CDR3 covers 16 residues. TCRdb's copy holds only in-frame clones and misses some; the assay was immunoSEQ multiplex PCR. The table has hundreds of thousands of clones, almost 90% seen once. This TCR derives from an older woman with COVID-19, enrolled during active disease. V is TRBV7-9 and J is TRBJ1-1, with TRBD1 matching over 7 bases. The sequenced sample was peripheral blood. CDR3 amino acids: CASSVYSGQLNTEAFF. In DNA form, the CDR3 reads TGTGCCAGCAGCGTCTACTCGGGACAGCTGAACACTGAAGCTTTCTTT.